Listed below are T cell receptor beta chains from one sample, sequenced in a study of cytomegalovirus exposure and HLA in healthy donors. This table comes from immunoSEQ multiplex PCR, and its TCRdb copy is limited to in-frame clones, with some not included. The sample holds 150,000 to 200,000 clones, about three quarters seen once. Source material: PBMCs. Source of these receptors: a female donor in good health and CMV-seronegative. Both conserved end residues are part of each CDR3. The order of the fields is V gene, J gene, D gene, clone size, CDR3 DNA, CDR3 protein. A D gene is named only where the DNA matches it firmly. Only some rows state a clone size, as once, few, many or a class for expanded clones.

TRBV29-1,TRBJ2-2,TRBD1,-,TGCAGCGTTCAGAGACAGGGGTACACCGGGGAGCTGTTTTTT,CSVQRQGYTGELFF
TRBV6-1,TRBJ2-3,TRBD2,-,TGTGCCAGCAGTGGAGGACTAGCGGGAGCGTTTTCGGATACGCAGTATTTT,CASSGGLAGAFSDTQYF
TRBV4-2,TRBJ2-7,TRBD2,-,TGTGCCAGCAGCCAAGACTGGGAGGGGAGGGAGCAGTACTTC,CASSQDWEGREQYF
TRBV5-6,TRBJ2-1,-,-,TGTGCCAGCAGCCCAGGGGTGGGTTACAATGAGCAGTTCTTC,CASSPGVGYNEQFF
TRBV7-9,TRBJ2-3,TRBD2,-,TGTGCCAGCAGCAGATCAGGACTAGCGGCAGATACGCAGTATTTT,CASSRSGLAADTQYF
TRBV7-2,TRBJ2-2,TRBD1,-,TGTGCCAGTAGCCAACCCCGGGACAGACCAATCCTGTTTTTT,CASSQPRDRPILFF
TRBV27,TRBJ2-2,TRBD2,-,TGTGCCAGCAGCGGAGGACTAGGTCTCGGGGAGCTGTTTTTT,CASSGGLGLGELFF
TRBV19,TRBJ1-2,TRBD1,-,TGTGCCAGTAGTACTCGGGACAGGGGGCTGAGTGGCTACACCTTC,CASSTRDRGLSGYTF
TRBV5-1,TRBJ2-7,-,once,TGCGCCAGCAGCATCATGACAGTTCCCTCCTACGAGCAGTACTTC,CASSIMTVPSYEQYF
TRBV9,TRBJ1-2,TRBD1,once,TGTGCCAGCAGCGAGGGGTGGACAGGGAGGTACACCTTC,CASSEGWTGRYTF
TRBV5-1,TRBJ1-1,-,-,TGCGCCAGCAGCTTGGAAGGCAGGGGTGGCACTGAAGCTTTCTTT,CASSLEGRGGTEAFF
TRBV7-6,TRBJ1-1,-,-,TGTGCCAGCAGCTCCTACCCTGCAGGGGTGGTACACACTGAAGCTTTCTTT,CASSSYPAGVVHTEAFF
TRBV9,TRBJ1-4,-,-,TGTGCCAGCAGCGGACTGGAGGATGAAAAACTGTTTTTT,CASSGLEDEKLFF
TRBV15,TRBJ2-7,-,-,TGTGCCACCAGCAGAGATTCCGGGAGAGCCTACGAGCAGTACTTC,CATSRDSGRAYEQYF
TRBV7-9,TRBJ1-1,-,-,TGTGCCAGCACCCGTTTCACTGAAGCTTTCTTT,CASTRFTEAFF
TRBV19,TRBJ2-3,-,-,TGTGCCAGTAGTATGAGGGGGAAGGGAGATACGCAGTATTTT,CASSMRGKGDTQYF
TRBV30,TRBJ1-4,TRBD1,few,TGTGCCTTCGGGACAGGGGCCTTTAATGAAAAACTGTTTTTT,CAFGTGAFNEKLFF
TRBV2,TRBJ1-6,TRBD1,-,TGTGCCAGCAGCCGACAGGGGGATTCACCCCTCCACTTT,CASSRQGDSPLHF
TRBV12-5,TRBJ1-5,TRBD1,-,TGTGCTAGTGGTTTCTGGCTGACAGGGAGAGGGAACAATCAGCCCCAGCATTTT,CASGFWLTGRGNNQPQHF
TRBV27,TRBJ2-7,TRBD1,-,TGTGCCAGCAGTTTCTCTCAGGGGGAACACACCTACGAGCAGTACTTC,CASSFSQGEHTYEQYF